The 5 T cell receptor beta chains listed next were all sequenced from one sample in a study of T cell repertoires in cytomegalovirus infection (dated by TCRdb to the late 2010s). Sequencing was performed on an Illumina HiSeq 1500. TCRdb reprocessed the public reads (quality trimming at Q25 with fastp, clone calling with MiXCR) and kept in-frame beta chains. Each entry merges the rows of one CDR3 protein and shows their most common DNA and genes. The table for this sample lists 170,000 or so distinct CDR3 sequences; approximately 15% of them were counted only once. Of the sample, over 20% is held by the ten largest clones. Sequencing input: PBMCs. These receptors came from a human donor in good health (CMV status not recorded). Some clones in this sample may be carry-over from other donors' samples.

This clonotype was observed many times. This sequence joins TRBV6-1 and TRBJ2-7, with TRBD2 matching over 10 bases. V trimming: 7 bases; J trimming: 6 bases; junction bases outside the gene matches: 18. This CDR3 contains 17 residues. Germline-derived CDR1 and CDR2 are MNHNS and SASEGT. CDR3 amino acids: CASIRAPIAGGFIEQYF. The CDR3 coding sequence is TGTGCCAGCATCCGAGCCCCAATAGCGGGAGGTTTCATCGAGCAGTACTTC.

This clonotype was found a few times. The chain joins TRBV7-9 to TRBJ2-3; D not certain. The length of the CDR3 is 15 residues. CDR1 SEHNR and CDR2 FQNEAQ come from the germline V gene (reference sequence). V was pared by 7 bases and J by 0 bases, with 14 bases between. CDR3 in amino acids: CASNRRASSTDTQYF. The CDR3 DNA is TGTGCCAGCAACCGAAGGGCCTCTAGCACAGATACGCAGTATTTT.

A few counts support this clonotype. The J gene is TRBJ2-5, the V gene TRBV7-3; the match to TRBD2 covers 11 bases. The CDR3 totals 15 residues. Germline lookup yields CDR1 SGHTA and CDR2 FQGTGA. Trimming at V came to 5 bases and at J to 5 bases, leaving 7 bases not matched to a gene. The DNA of the CDR3 is TGTGCCAGCAGCCGGATAGCGGGAGGGGGGGAGACCCAGTACTTC. Translating gives CASSRIAGGGETQYF.

This clonotype was detected only a few times. The chain uses TRBV6-8 and TRBJ2-2; the D is unclear. V lost 5 bases, J lost 6 bases, and 7 bases lay in between. The CDR3 is made up of 12 amino acids. Germline CDR1 is MNHGY and CDR2 is SAAAGT. CDR3 region: CASSDCPGELFF. Here the CDR3 DNA reads TGTGCCAGCAGTGACTGTCCCGGGGAGCTGTTTTTT.

This clonotype was seen many times. The chain employs TRBV7-2 and TRBJ2-5; 8 bases are a match to TRBD2. V lost 1 base and J lost 5; bases outside the gene matches: 3. The CDR3 totals 14 residues. Germline V lookup: CDR1 SGHTA, CDR2 FQGNSA. CDR3 DNA sequence: TGTGCCAGCAGCTTAGTGGTAGCGGGGGAGACCCAGTACTTC. It codes for CASSLVVAGETQYF.